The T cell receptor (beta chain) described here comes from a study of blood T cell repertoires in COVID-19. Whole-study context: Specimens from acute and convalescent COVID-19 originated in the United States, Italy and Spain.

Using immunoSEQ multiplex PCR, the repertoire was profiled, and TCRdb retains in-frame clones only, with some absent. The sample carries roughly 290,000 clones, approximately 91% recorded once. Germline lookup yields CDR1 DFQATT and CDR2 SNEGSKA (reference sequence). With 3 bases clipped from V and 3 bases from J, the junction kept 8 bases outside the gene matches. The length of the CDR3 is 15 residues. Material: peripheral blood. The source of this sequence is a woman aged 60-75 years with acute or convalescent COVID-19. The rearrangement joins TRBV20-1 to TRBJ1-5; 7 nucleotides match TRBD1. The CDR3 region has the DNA TGCAGTGCTAGTAAGGGGGCTGGGAACAATCAGCCCCAGCATTTT. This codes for CSASKGAGNNQPQHF.